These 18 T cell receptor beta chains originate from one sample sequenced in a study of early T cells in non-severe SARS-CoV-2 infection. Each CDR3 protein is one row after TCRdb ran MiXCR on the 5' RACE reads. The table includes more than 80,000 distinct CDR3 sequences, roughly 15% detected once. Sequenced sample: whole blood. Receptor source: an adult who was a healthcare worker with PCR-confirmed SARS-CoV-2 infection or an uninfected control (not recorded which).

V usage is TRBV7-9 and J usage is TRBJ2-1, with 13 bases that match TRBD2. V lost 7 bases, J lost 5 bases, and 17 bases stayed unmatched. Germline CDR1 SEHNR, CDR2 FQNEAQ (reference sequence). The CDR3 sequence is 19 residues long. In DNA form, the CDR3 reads TGTGCCAGCACTCCCGGACTAGCGGGAGATGGATCCGCGGACAATGAGCAGTTCTTC. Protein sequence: CASTPGLAGDGSADNEQFF.

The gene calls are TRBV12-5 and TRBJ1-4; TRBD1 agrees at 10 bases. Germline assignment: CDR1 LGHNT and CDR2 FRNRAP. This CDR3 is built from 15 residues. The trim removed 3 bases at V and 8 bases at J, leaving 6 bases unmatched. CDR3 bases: TGTGCTAGTGGTTTTACCGGGACAGGGGACGAAAAACTGTTTTTT. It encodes CASGFTGTGDEKLFF.

DNA of the CDR3: TGTGCCAGCCAGGGCTCCGATGGCTACACCTTC. Its protein is CASQGSDGYTF. V is TRBV10-3 and J is TRBJ1-2, with D maybe TRBD1 (5 bases). V shed 10 bases and J shed 6 bases, with 12 bases lying between them. CDR3 length: 11 residues. Per the germline V gene, CDR1 is ENHRY and CDR2 is SYGVKD.

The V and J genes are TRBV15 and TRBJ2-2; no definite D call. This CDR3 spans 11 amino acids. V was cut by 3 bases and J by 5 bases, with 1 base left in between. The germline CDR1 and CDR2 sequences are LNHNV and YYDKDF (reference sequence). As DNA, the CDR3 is TGTGCCACCAGCAGTACCGGGGAGCTGTTTTTT. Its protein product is CATSSTGELFF.

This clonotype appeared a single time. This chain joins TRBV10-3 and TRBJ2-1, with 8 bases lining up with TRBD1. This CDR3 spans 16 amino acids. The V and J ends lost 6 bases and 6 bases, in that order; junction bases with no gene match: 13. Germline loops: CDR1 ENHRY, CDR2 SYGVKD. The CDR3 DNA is TGTGCCATCAGGCCTTCGACAGGGGACGAGGGCAATGAGCAGTTCTTC. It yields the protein CAIRPSTGDEGNEQFF.

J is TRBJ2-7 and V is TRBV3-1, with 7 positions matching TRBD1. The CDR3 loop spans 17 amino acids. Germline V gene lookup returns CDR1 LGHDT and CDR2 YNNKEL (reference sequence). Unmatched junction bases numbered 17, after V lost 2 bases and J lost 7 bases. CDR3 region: CASSQRDSPDLPGEQYF. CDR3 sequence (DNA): TGTGCCAGCAGCCAAAGGGACAGCCCAGACCTCCCGGGGGAGCAGTACTTC.

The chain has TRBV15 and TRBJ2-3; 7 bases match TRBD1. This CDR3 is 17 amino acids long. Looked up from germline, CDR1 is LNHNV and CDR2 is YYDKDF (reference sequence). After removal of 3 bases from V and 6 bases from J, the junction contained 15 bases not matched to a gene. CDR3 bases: TGTGCCACCAGCAGTCCCCAAGAGGGGGCCCCAGGGGATACGCAGTATTTT. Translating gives CATSSPQEGAPGDTQYF.

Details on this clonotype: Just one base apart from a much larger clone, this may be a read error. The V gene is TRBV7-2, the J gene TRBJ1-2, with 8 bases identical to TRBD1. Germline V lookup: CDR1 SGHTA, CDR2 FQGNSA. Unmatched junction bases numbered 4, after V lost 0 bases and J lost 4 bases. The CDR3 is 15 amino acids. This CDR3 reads CASSLAGTGPYGYTF. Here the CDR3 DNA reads TGTGCCAGCAGCTTAGCCGGGACAGGACCCTATGGCTACACCTTC.

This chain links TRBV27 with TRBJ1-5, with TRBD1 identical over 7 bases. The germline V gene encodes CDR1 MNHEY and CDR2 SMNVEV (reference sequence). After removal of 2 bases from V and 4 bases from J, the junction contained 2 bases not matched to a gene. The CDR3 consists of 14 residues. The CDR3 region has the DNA TGTGCCAGCAGTTTAGGACAGGCGAATCAGCCCCAGCATTTT. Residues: CASSLGQANQPQHF.

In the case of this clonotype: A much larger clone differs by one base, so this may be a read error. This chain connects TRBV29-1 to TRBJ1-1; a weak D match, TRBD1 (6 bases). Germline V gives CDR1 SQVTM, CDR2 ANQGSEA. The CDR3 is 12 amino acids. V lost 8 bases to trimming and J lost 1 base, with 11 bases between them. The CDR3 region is CSPGAANTEAFF. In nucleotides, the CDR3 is TGCAGCCCAGGGGCAGCGAACACTGAAGCTTTCTTT. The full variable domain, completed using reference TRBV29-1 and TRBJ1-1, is SAVISQKPSRDICQRGTSLTIQCQVDSQVTMMFWYRQQPGQSLTLIATANQGSEATYESGFVIDKFPISRPNLTFSTLTVSNMSPEDSSIYLCSPGAANTEAFFGQGTRLTVV.

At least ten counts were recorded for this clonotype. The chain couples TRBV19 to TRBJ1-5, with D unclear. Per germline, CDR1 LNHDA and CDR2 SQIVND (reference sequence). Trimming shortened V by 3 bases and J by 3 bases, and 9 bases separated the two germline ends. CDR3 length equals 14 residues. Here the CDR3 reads CASSITGPNQPQHF. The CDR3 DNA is TGTGCCAGTAGTATTACCGGCCCCAATCAGCCCCAGCATTTT.

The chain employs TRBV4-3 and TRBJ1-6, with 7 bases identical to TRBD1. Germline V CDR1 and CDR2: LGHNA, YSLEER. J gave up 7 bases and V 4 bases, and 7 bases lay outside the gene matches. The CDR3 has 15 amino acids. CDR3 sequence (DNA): TGCGCCAGCAGCCGCGGGACAGAAGGGAATTCACCCCTCCACTTT. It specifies CASSRGTEGNSPLHF.

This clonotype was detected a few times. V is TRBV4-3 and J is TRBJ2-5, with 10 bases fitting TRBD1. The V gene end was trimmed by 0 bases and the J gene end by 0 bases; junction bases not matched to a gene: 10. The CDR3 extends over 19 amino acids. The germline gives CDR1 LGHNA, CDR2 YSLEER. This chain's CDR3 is CASSQEVRRDRGHQETQYF. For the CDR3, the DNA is TGCGCCAGCAGCCAAGAAGTAAGGAGGGACAGGGGTCACCAAGAGACCCAGTACTTC.

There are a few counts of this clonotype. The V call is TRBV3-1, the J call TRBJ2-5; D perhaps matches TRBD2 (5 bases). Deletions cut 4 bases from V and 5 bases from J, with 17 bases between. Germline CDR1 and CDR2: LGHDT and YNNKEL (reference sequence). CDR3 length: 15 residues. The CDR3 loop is CASSPSTRSWETQYF. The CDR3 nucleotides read TGTGCCAGCAGCCCCTCTACTAGGAGCTGGGAGACCCAGTACTTC.

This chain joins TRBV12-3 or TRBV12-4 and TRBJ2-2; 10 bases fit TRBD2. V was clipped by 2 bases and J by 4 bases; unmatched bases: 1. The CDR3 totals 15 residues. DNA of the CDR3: TGTGCCAGCAGTTTACTAGCGGGAGTCACCGGGGAGCTGTTTTTT. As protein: CASSLLAGVTGELFF.

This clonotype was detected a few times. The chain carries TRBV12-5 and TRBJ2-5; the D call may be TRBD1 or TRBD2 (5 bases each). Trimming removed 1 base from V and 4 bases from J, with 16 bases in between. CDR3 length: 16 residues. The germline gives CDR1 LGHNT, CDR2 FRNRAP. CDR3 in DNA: TGTGCTAGTGGTTTGGGTCGGGGCCCAGGCCTAGAGACCCAGTACTTC. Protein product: CASGLGRGPGLETQYF. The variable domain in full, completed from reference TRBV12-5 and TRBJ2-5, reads DARVTQTPRHKVTEMGQEVTMRCQPILGHNTVFWYRQTMMQGLELLAYFRNRAPLDDSGMPKDRFSAEMPDATLATLKIQPSEPRDSAVYFCASGLGRGPGLETQYFGPGTRLLVL.

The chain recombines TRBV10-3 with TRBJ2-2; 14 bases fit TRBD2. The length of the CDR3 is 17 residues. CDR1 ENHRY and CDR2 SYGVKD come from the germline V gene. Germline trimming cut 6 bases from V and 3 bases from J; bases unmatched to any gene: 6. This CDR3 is CAIRAGLAGEDTGELFF. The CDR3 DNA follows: TGTGCCATCAGAGCGGGACTAGCGGGAGAGGACACCGGGGAGCTGTTTTTT.

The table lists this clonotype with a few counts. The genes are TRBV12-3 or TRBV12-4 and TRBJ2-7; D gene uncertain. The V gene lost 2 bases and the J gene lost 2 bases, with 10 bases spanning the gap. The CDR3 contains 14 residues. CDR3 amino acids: CASSLTDTTYEQYF. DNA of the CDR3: TGTGCCAGCAGTTTAACCGACACAACCTACGAGCAGTACTTC.